A selection of T cell receptor beta chains follows, all from one sample in a study of T cells in Graves' hyperthyroidism and ophthalmopathy. TCRdb analysed the multiplex PCR reads with MiXCR anew, one entry per CDR3 protein. The sample contains nearly 600,000 distinct CDR3 sequences, roughly 13% of which appear only once. The sample consisted of blood. The receptors shown here come from a woman in her twenties or thirties with Graves' hyperthyroidism that later progressed to Graves' ophthalmopathy. The CDR3 runs from the conserved cysteine through the conserved F or W. Fields, in order: D gene, J gene, clone size, V gene, CDR3 protein, CDR3 DNA. D genes are given only for firm matches. Not every row has a clone size; where given, it reads once, few, many or a size class.

>.|TRBJ1-1|many|TRBV27
CASRTFLGTNTEAFF
TGTGCCAGCAGAACCTTCTTAGGGACCAACACTGAAGCTTTCTTT
>TRBD1|TRBJ2-7|many|TRBV20-1
CSAERDRGLEQYF
TGCAGTGCCGAGAGGGACAGGGGCTTGGAGCAGTACTTC
>.|TRBJ2-7|many|TRBV19
CASSRPGTGDSYEQYF
TGTGCCAGTAGTCGCCCCGGGACGGGAGATTCCTACGAGCAGTACTTC
>.|TRBJ1-5|many|TRBV27
CASSPLTVSNQPQHF
TGTGCCAGCAGTCCTCTGACAGTTAGCAATCAGCCCCAGCATTTT
>.|TRBJ1-1|many|TRBV30
CAWTRSGPEAFF
TGTGCCTGGACCCGGAGTGGGCCTGAAGCTTTCTTT
>TRBD1|TRBJ2-1|few|TRBV5-4
CASSFPSGGPRSYNEQFF
TGTGCCAGCAGCTTCCCCTCAGGGGGCCCAAGGTCCTACAATGAGCAGTTCTTC
>.|TRBJ2-7|.|TRBV28
CASSPLTTLHEQYF
TGTGCCAGCAGTCCGCTGACAACCCTCCACGAGCAGTACTTC
>.|TRBJ2-5|many|TRBV27
CASSFSGGQETQYF
TGTGCCAGCAGTTTTTCTGGAGGCCAAGAGACCCAGTACTTC
>TRBD2|TRBJ2-1|many|TRBV12-3/TRBV12-4
CASSLTGGPNEQFF
TGTGCCAGCAGTTTAACGGGAGGGCCCAATGAGCAGTTCTTC
>.|TRBJ2-1|many|TRBV28
CASTKGVSDEQFF
TGTGCCAGCACCAAAGGAGTTTCGGATGAGCAGTTCTTC
>.|TRBJ1-2|many|TRBV27
CASSLGRGYYGYTF
TGTGCCAGCAGTTTAGGGCGGGGGTACTATGGCTACACCTTC
>.|TRBJ1-2|few|TRBV20-1
CSARDGYSGYTF
TGCAGTGCTAGAGATGGGTACAGTGGCTACACCTTC
>.|TRBJ2-1|many|TRBV29-1
CSVRDSQGNEQFF
TGCAGCGTTCGGGACTCCCAAGGCAATGAGCAGTTCTTC
>.|TRBJ2-2|many|TRBV7-3
CASRTRPTGELFF
TGTGCCAGCAGGACTAGGCCCACCGGGGAGCTGTTTTTT
>.|TRBJ2-5|many|TRBV29-1
CSGWAAGGETQYF
TGCAGCGGATGGGCAGCCGGCGGGGAGACCCAGTACTTC
>.|TRBJ1-2|many|TRBV9
CASSVGVQGLGYTF
TGTGCCAGCAGCGTAGGTGTACAGGGCCTCGGCTACACCTTC
>TRBD1|TRBJ2-7|few|TRBV12-3/TRBV12-4
CASRRTGGGYEQYF
TGTGCCAGCAGACGGACAGGGGGCGGCTACGAGCAGTACTTC
>.|TRBJ1-6|many|TRBV27
CASSNRTLWSSPLHF
TGTGCCAGCAGTAACCGGACCCTATGGAGTTCACCCCTCCACTTT
>.|TRBJ2-5|many|TRBV19
CASSIVGLETQYF
TGTGCCAGTAGTATAGTGGGTCTTGAGACCCAGTACTTC
>.|TRBJ2-1|many|TRBV15
CATSRLPDGNNEQFF
TGTGCCACCAGCAGACTTCCCGACGGTAACAATGAGCAGTTCTTC